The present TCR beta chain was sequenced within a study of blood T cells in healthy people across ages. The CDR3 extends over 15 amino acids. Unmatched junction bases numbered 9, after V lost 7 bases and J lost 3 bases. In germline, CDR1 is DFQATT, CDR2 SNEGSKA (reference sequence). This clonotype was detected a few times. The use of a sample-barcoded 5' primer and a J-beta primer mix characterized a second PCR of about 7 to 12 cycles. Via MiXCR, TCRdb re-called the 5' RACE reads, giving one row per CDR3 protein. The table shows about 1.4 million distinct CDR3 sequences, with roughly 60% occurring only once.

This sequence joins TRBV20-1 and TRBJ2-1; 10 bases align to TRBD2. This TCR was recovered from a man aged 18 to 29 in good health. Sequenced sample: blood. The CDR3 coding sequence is TGCAGTGTAAAGGAGCTAGCGGGAGACTACAATGAGCAGTTCTTC. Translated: CSVKELAGDYNEQFF.